This T cell receptor beta chain emerged from a study of blood T cell repertoires in COVID-19. The overall study: Samples representing acute and convalescent COVID-19 were sourced from the United States, Italy and Spain. PBMCs, B-cell-depleted T cells, or T cells were the source of the cDNA or gDNA that made up the material.

Individuals aged about 18 to 89 years were recruited from about two dozen US areas. To note about this clone: Other DNA sequences in this sample translate to the same CDR3.

Profiled with immunoSEQ multiplex PCR; TCRdb holds only in-frame clones, not every one. This sample carries around 200,000 clones, more than 70% of them seen once, and the ten largest clones take 6.2%. This CDR3 has 14 residues. The germline CDR1 and CDR2 sequences are SGHNT and YENEEA. The J segment lost 1 base and the V segment lost 5 bases, leaving 2 bases of the junction unmatched. The sequenced sample consisted of PBMCs or T cells enriched from blood (not recorded which). This clonotype originated in a man in his forties or fifties who had recovered from COVID-19. The chain couples TRBV11-3 to TRBJ2-3, with 8 bases aligning to TRBD1. CDR3 in amino acids: CASSPGQGTDTQYF. CDR3 DNA sequence: TGTGCCAGCAGCCCGGGACAGGGCACAGATACGCAGTATTTT.